These 26 T cell receptor beta chains share one sample of origin, sequenced in a study of response to subunit inactivated influenza vaccine. TCRdb called the RT-PCR reads again in MiXCR, with one record for every CDR3 protein. Of 450,000 to 500,000 distinct CDR3 sequences in the sample, 9.5% to 13% were seen once. This specimen was PBMCs from blood, taken 35 to 45 days after vaccination. The receptors derive from a man aged 45-65 years who received an inactivated influenza vaccine.

V usage is TRBV3-1 and J usage is TRBJ2-7; D is ambiguous. The germline V gene has CDR1 LGHDT and CDR2 YNNKEL (reference sequence). Trimming shortened V by 0 bases and J by 5 bases, and 11 bases separated the two germline ends. The CDR3 runs 14 residues. Written as DNA, the CDR3 is TGTGCCAGCAGCCAAGATCCGCTGGCCCACGAGCAGTACTTC. This gives the protein CASSQDPLAHEQYF.

For this clonotype: With a much larger clone just one base away, this may be a read error. The V and J genes are TRBV10-3 and TRBJ1-2, with 9 bases aligning to TRBD1. The germline V gene has CDR1 ENHRY and CDR2 SYGVKD. The CDR3 covers 11 residues. V shed 9 bases, J shed 7 bases, and the junction held 3 bases outside the gene matches. Written as DNA, the CDR3 is TGTGCCATTGGACAGGGGAGTGGCTACACCTTC. It is translated as CAIGQGSGYTF.

This chain uses TRBV14 with TRBJ1-1; no definite D call. The CDR3 loop spans 13 amino acids. Trimming took 3 bases from V and 5 from J, leaving 10 bases between them. Germline assignment: CDR1 SGHDN and CDR2 FVKESK. The CDR3 loop is CASSHTHSTEAFF. CDR3 nucleotides: TGTGCCAGCAGCCATACACACTCAACTGAAGCTTTCTTT.

There are a few counts of this clonotype. The gene calls are TRBV12-3 or TRBV12-4 and TRBJ2-1; 7 bases are a match to TRBD1. V dropped 8 bases and J dropped 6; count of bases not matched to a gene: 10. CDR3 length equals 14 residues. CDR3 nucleotide sequence: TGTGCCAGCGATAAGACCTACAGGGGCAATGAGCAGTTCTTC. Translated, it gives CASDKTYRGNEQFF.

This clonotype was recorded many times. The chain joins TRBV20-1 to TRBJ1-6, with TRBD1 matching 8 bases. From germline, CDR1 is DFQATT and CDR2 SNEGSKA (reference sequence). V lost 4 bases and J lost 1; bases outside the gene matches: 3. This CDR3 is built from 15 residues. The CDR3 reads CSAITGGSYNSPLHF. CDR3 nucleotides: TGCAGTGCTATTACAGGGGGGTCCTATAATTCACCCCTCCACTTT.

This clonotype was recorded many times. The chain recombines TRBV29-1 with TRBJ2-7, with D perhaps matching TRBD2 (5 bases). V lost 6 bases and J 4 bases, leaving 10 bases between the germline ends. The germline gives CDR1 SQVTM, CDR2 ANQGSEA. The CDR3 loop spans 11 amino acids. The CDR3 DNA reads TGCAGCGTCTTCCGGGATTACGAGCAGTACTTC. Its protein product is CSVFRDYEQYF.

This clonotype was recorded a few times. The chain is built from TRBV11-2 and TRBJ2-5, with 7 nucleotides matching TRBD1. The CDR3 consists of 17 residues. After removal of 5 bases from V and 0 bases from J, the junction contained 12 bases not matched to a gene. Germline CDR1 is SGHAT and CDR2 is FQNNGV. CDR3 coding DNA: TGTGCCAGCAGCCCAACAGGGGCAGGGAAGTACCAAGAGACCCAGTACTTC. This encodes CASSPTGAGKYQETQYF.

This clonotype was seen more than once but under ten times. The chain combines TRBV12-3 or TRBV12-4 with TRBJ2-7; D is possibly TRBD2 (7 bases). CDR3 size: 15 residues. Deletions cut 5 bases from V and 5 bases from J, with 19 bases between. DNA of the CDR3: TGTGCCAGCAGTCCTGGGGGGGGCAAGGTCCACGAGCAGTACTTC. This gives the protein CASSPGGGKVHEQYF.

This clonotype came up a few times. V usage is TRBV7-3 and J usage is TRBJ2-7; D gene unclear. The CDR3 is 13 residues long. CDR1 is SGHTA and CDR2 is FQGTGA in the germline V gene. The germline V and J ends were trimmed by 5 bases and 5 bases, with 13 bases remaining between them. CDR3 nucleotide sequence: TGTGCCAGCAGCCCTACCGGGTGGGACGAGCAGTACTTC. As protein: CASSPTGWDEQYF.

This chain uses TRBV7-9 with TRBJ2-7; TRBD2 is a possible D gene (6 bases). This CDR3 comprises 14 residues. Per germline, CDR1 SEHNR and CDR2 FQNEAQ (reference sequence). The ends were cut back, 8 bases at V and 1 base at J, with 15 bases in the middle. CDR3 sequence: CASGGVTASYEQYF. The CDR3 nucleotides are TGTGCCAGCGGCGGGGTAACCGCGTCCTACGAGCAGTACTTC.

V usage is TRBV14 and J usage is TRBJ2-3; a possible D gene is TRBD1 (6 bases). The germline V and J ends were trimmed by 4 bases and 2 bases, with 16 bases remaining between them. This CDR3 has 16 residues. Germline V CDR1 and CDR2: SGHDN, FVKESK. The CDR3 region is CASSLGWGPNTDTQYF. The CDR3 nucleotides read TGTGCCAGCAGCCTCGGTTGGGGGCCAAACACAGATACGCAGTATTTT.

This clonotype was seen ten or more times. The chain recombines TRBV4-2 with TRBJ2-3; D not certain. Germline V gives CDR1 LGHNA, CDR2 YNFKEQ. The V end was cut by 0 bases, the J end by 6 bases, with 4 bases between. This CDR3 spans 12 amino acids. The CDR3 loop is CASSQEGDTQYF. As DNA, the CDR3 is TGTGCCAGCAGCCAAGAGGGGGATACGCAGTATTTT.

The chain joins TRBV7-2 to TRBJ2-1; 8 positions agree with TRBD2. The CDR3 totals 15 residues. The germline gives CDR1 SGHTA, CDR2 FQGNSA. V was clipped by 5 bases and J by 0 bases; unmatched bases: 3. This CDR3 reads CASSRTSSSYNEQFF. The CDR3 region has the DNA TGTGCCAGCAGCAGGACTAGCAGCTCCTACAATGAGCAGTTCTTC.

In this sample, this clonotype turned up a few times. The chain couples TRBV7-2 to TRBJ2-6, with 9 positions matching TRBD1. Looked up from germline, CDR1 is SGHTA and CDR2 is FQGNSA. This CDR3 has 17 amino acids. Trimming took 4 bases from V and 2 from J; bases not matched to a gene: 6. Here the CDR3 DNA reads TGTGCCAGCAGCTCAGTCACAGGGGGCGCTGGGGCCAACGTCCTGACTTTC. The encoded protein is CASSSVTGGAGANVLTF.

At least ten counts were recorded for this clonotype. This chain links TRBV5-6 with TRBJ1-2; possible D gene TRBD1, 5 bases. Germline CDR1 SGHDT, CDR2 YYEEEE. The CDR3 is 14 amino acids. V was shortened by 4 bases and J by 1 base, with 11 bases between the two germline ends. The CDR3 here is CASSPLGGNYGYTF. The CDR3 region has the DNA TGTGCCAGCAGCCCGCTTGGGGGTAACTATGGCTACACCTTC.

This chain joins TRBV20-1 and TRBJ1-1; 9 nucleotides match TRBD1. After removal of 3 bases from V and 5 bases from J, the junction contained 7 bases not matched to a gene. This CDR3 contains 14 residues. Germline V gene data show CDR1 as DFQATT and CDR2 as SNEGSKA (reference sequence). The CDR3 nucleotides read TGCAGTGCTAGTCCTGGGACAGGGAGAACTGAAGCTTTCTTT. This encodes CSASPGTGRTEAFF.

This clonotype came up once. The CDR3 reads CSARGKERSINEQFF. CDR3 coding DNA: TGCAGTGCTAGAGGGAAAGAGCGGTCGATCAATGAGCAGTTCTTC. The chain joins TRBV20-1 to TRBJ2-1; tentative D call: TRBD2 (5 bases). CDR3 size: 15 residues. V lost 1 base and J lost 6, with 16 bases in between. Germline-derived CDR1 and CDR2 are DFQATT and SNEGSKA (reference sequence).

This clonotype came up a few times. This chain uses TRBV5-5 with TRBJ2-3; D call uncertain. Between the trimmed V and J ends, which lost 0 bases and 1 base, there was a span of 6 bases. The CDR3 extends over 14 amino acids. In germline, CDR1 is SGHKS, CDR2 YYEKEE (reference sequence). CDR3 protein: CASSLAYRTDTQYF. DNA of the CDR3: TGTGCCAGCAGCTTGGCCTACCGCACAGATACGCAGTATTTT.

This clonotype was recorded many times. This chain uses TRBV5-1 with TRBJ2-5; D uncertain. Germline V lookup: CDR1 SGHRS, CDR2 YFSETQ. CDR3 length: 13 residues. Trimming removed 0 bases at V and 1 base at J, with 4 bases between. The CDR3 nucleotides read TGCGCCAGCAGCTTGGAGCCCCAAGAGACCCAGTACTTC. It translates to CASSLEPQETQYF.

This clonotype showed up just a few times. The rearrangement links TRBV29-1 to TRBJ2-5; D call uncertain. The CDR3 is made up of 10 amino acids. Germline V gives CDR1 SQVTM, CDR2 ANQGSEA. Trimming pared 7 bases from V and 4 bases from J, leaving 7 bases between. CDR3 sequence reads: CSALIETQYF. The DNA for the CDR3 is TGCAGCGCTCTTATAGAGACCCAGTACTTC.

The chain combines TRBV11-2 with TRBJ1-1; perhaps TRBD1 as D (5 bases). The germline V gene has CDR1 SGHAT and CDR2 FQNNGV. The CDR3 contains 13 residues. V was clipped by 3 bases and J by 4 bases, with 9 bases between them. The DNA for the CDR3 is TGTGCCAGCAGCTTTAAGAGGGGCACTGAAGCTTTCTTT. Translating it yields CASSFKRGTEAFF.

This clonotype occurred a few times. The genes are TRBV12-3 or TRBV12-4 and TRBJ2-5; D not resolved. The length of the CDR3 is 13 residues. V was clipped by 1 base and J by 5 bases, with 8 bases between them. Here the CDR3 reads CASSLGLLETQYF. CDR3 nucleotide sequence: TGTGCCAGCAGTTTAGGGCTATTGGAGACCCAGTACTTC.

V usage is TRBV20-1 and J usage is TRBJ1-6; no clear D. V lost 6 bases, J lost 5 bases, and 17 bases lay in between. This CDR3 is 15 amino acids long. Germline loops: CDR1 DFQATT, CDR2 SNEGSKA (reference sequence). The CDR3 DNA sequence: TGCAGTGCACCCAAGGAGGGTGTTAATAATTCACCCCTCCACTTT. Protein sequence: CSAPKEGVNNSPLHF.

The V call is TRBV7-2, the J call TRBJ2-5; the D gene could be TRBD1 or TRBD2 (6 bases each). V lost 0 bases and J lost 2, with 19 bases in between. This CDR3 spans 18 amino acids. CDR1 and CDR2 from the germline V gene are SGHTA and FQGNSA. CDR3 DNA: TGTGCCAGCAGCTTAGCCGGGAGAATTTGGACAGCACAAGAGACCCAGTACTTC. Translating gives CASSLAGRIWTAQETQYF.

As DNA, the CDR3 is TGCAGTGCTAGAGGTAGCGGGTCCCGGGCCCCGTCGTTCGATACGCAGTATTTT. Translated: CSARGSGSRAPSFDTQYF. V usage is TRBV20-1 and J usage is TRBJ2-3, with 7 bases matching TRBD2. Losses at the gene ends were 1 base for V and 6 bases for J; bases not matched to a gene: 19. The CDR3 extends over 18 amino acids. The germline V gene has CDR1 DFQATT and CDR2 SNEGSKA (reference sequence).

V and J are TRBV4-3 and TRBJ2-3; D unclear. The CDR3 has 12 amino acids. Germline V CDR1 and CDR2: LGHNA, YSLEER. With 3 bases removed from V and 8 bases from J, the gap between germline ends came to 9 bases. CDR3 sequence: CASSQAYGTQYF. The CDR3 coding sequence is TGCGCCAGCAGCCAGGCGTACGGTACGCAGTATTTT.